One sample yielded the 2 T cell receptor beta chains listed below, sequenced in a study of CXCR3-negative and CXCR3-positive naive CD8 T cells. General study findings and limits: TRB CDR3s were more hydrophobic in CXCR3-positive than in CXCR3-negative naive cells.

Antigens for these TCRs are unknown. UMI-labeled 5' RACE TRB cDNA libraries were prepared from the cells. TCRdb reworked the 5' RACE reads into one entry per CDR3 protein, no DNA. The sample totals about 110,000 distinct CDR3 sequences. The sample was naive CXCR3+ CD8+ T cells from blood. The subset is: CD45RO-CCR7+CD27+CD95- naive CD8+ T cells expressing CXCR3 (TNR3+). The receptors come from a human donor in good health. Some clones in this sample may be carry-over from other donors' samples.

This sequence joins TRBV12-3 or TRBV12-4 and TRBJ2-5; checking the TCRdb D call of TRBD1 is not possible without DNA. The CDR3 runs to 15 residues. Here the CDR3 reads CASSPFGTGEETRYF.

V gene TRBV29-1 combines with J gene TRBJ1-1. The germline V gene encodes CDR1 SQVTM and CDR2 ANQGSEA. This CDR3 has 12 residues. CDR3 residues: CSVLLLNTEAFF.